The rows below give T cell receptor beta chains drawn from one sample of a study of cytomegalovirus exposure and HLA in healthy donors. Only in-frame clones appear in the TCRdb table, and some are missing; sequencing was by immunoSEQ multiplex PCR. The sample has 150,000 to 200,000 clones, under 75% seen once; the top ten hold roughly 7.1%. Sequenced input: PBMCs. These receptors all come from a middle-aged man in good health and CMV-seropositive. Both conserved end residues are part of each CDR3. D genes are given only for firm matches. Not every row has a clone size; where given, it reads once, few, many or a size class.

J | D | V | size | CDR3
TRBJ2-1 | TRBD2 | TRBV7-6 | . | CASSPGGGFGEQFF
TRBJ1-6 | TRBD1 | TRBV6-5 | . | CASSDTDRGGSPLHF
TRBJ2-6 | TRBD1 | TRBV5-1 | . | CASSLEGASGANVLTF
TRBJ1-1 | TRBD1 | TRBV6-4 | . | CASSGTGVDTEAFF
TRBJ2-5 | . | TRBV29-1 | few | CSVEWQQETQYF
TRBJ2-2 | TRBD2 | TRBV7-2 | . | CASSLASGRGGHTGELFF
TRBJ2-7 | . | TRBV7-9 | few | CASSSGRGPASYEQYF
TRBJ2-7 | TRBD1 | TRBV5-1 | . | CASSWGQGADEQYF
TRBJ2-1 | TRBD2 | TRBV9 | few | CASSVDTSGGYEQFF
TRBJ2-5 | TRBD1 | TRBV18 | . | CASSPAGQGRQETQYF
. | . | TRBV19 | . | CASMRTARSYEQYF
TRBJ1-5 | . | TRBV6-4 | . | CARGGQPQHF
TRBJ1-2 | . | TRBV7-8 | . | CASSSLRGGNYGYTF
TRBJ1-1 | . | TRBV6-6 | . | CASSYLGGASTEAFF
TRBJ1-3 | . | TRBV7-9 | . | CASSLAIDTIYF
TRBJ1-2 | . | TRBV7-6 | . | CASSPGGTLVAYTF
TRBJ2-1 | . | TRBV7-3 | . | CASSKDRTSYNEQFF
TRBJ1-6 | . | TRBV6-6 | . | CASSDRQGSSPLHF
TRBJ1-5 | TRBD1 | TRBV11-2 | . | CASSLGDRGRNQPQHF
TRBJ2-6 | . | TRBV5-6 | . | CASSLAFRESGANVLTF
TRBJ1-1 | TRBD1 | TRBV5-1 | few | CASSLGQMNTEAFF
TRBJ2-3 | . | TRBV11-2 | few | CASSFWGTSTDTQYF
TRBJ2-7 | . | TRBV9 | . | CASSVDGNEQYF
TRBJ1-6 | . | TRBV14 | . | CASSLLGGNSPLHF
TRBJ2-3 | TRBD1 | TRBV5-1 | few | CASSPDRTGRQDTQYF
TRBJ2-5 | . | TRBV7-7 | . | CASSSVETQYF
TRBJ2-7 | . | TRBV5-1 | . | CASSRELFSSYEQYF
TRBJ1-1 | . | TRBV25-1 | . | CASSEFGKNTEAFF
TRBJ1-2 | TRBD1 | TRBV2 | . | CASFRQGARGYTF
TRBJ2-1 | TRBD1 | TRBV6-6 | . | CASSSGQGNEQFF
TRBJ1-2 | . | TRBV7-9 | . | CASSLYRESNYGYTF
TRBJ2-7 | TRBD1 | TRBV7-2 | . | CASSLEDRVKEGEQYF
TRBJ2-2 | TRBD2 | TRBV6-5 | few | CASRTGLAVGELFF
TRBJ2-7 | TRBD1 | TRBV18 | . | CASSSQGATYEQYF
TRBJ2-2 | TRBD1 | TRBV2 | . | CASNSGGLNTGELFF
TRBJ2-5 | TRBD2 | TRBV6-1 | . | CASSARTSGAIQTQYF
TRBJ1-2 | TRBD1 | TRBV5-1 | . | CASSLGTGGGYTF
TRBJ1-2 | TRBD1 | TRBV5-5 | . | CASSLAGTGDGYTF
TRBJ2-5 | . | TRBV5-4 | . | CASSLGTRADQETQYF
TRBJ1-3 | . | TRBV27 | . | CASPRWGGNAGNTIYF
TRBJ2-3 | TRBD1 | TRBV18 | . | CASSPTRDRTDTQYF
TRBJ2-3 | . | TRBV5-1 | . | CASSLEGKSTDTQYF
TRBJ2-7 | . | TRBV9 | . | CASSGALQGNPLEQYF
TRBJ2-3 | . | TRBV5-6 | . | CASSPRADTQYF
TRBJ2-2 | . | TRBV7-8 | . | CASSSSWGPGELFF
. | TRBD1 | TRBV5-1 | . | CASSLPGTGVYEQYF
TRBJ1-5 | . | TRBV9 | . | CASSVGGGFQPQHF
TRBJ1-2 | TRBD1 | TRBV4-3 | . | CASGQQGGVSGYTF
TRBJ2-7 | TRBD2 | TRBV30 | . | CAWPGGEQYF
TRBJ1-5 | . | TRBV7-9 | few | CASSYLMAGSNQPQHF
TRBJ2-5 | TRBD1 | TRBV7-2 | . | CASSPSTGTGVLQETQYF
TRBJ1-5 | TRBD1 | TRBV7-2 | . | CASSLEGQLNQPQHF
TRBJ2-7 | . | TRBV5-6 | . | CASSSIAQGLLYEQYF
TRBJ2-7 | . | TRBV2 | . | CASSRDGSSYEQYF
TRBJ2-7 | TRBD2 | TRBV5-4 | . | CASSLPLAGLAEQYF